This is a list of T cell receptor beta chains from one sample in a study of T-cell memory formation after mild COVID-19. MiXCR was run by TCRdb on the 5' RACE reads, yielding one entry per CDR3 protein. The sample carries over 55,000 distinct CDR3 sequences, 9% to 15% recorded once. Source material: PBMCs or a T cell subset sorted from them (not recorded which). The receptors derive from a man between 18 and 29 years old who had mild COVID-19 (a few samples of this study predate the infection). Cell type and time point are not known. Each CDR3 is given without its conserved first and last residue.

J: TRBJ2-4
V: TRBV7-9
CDR3: ASSLRGPQNIQY

J: TRBJ2-1
V: TRBV4-1
CDR3: ASSHQTSGEGDEQF

J: TRBJ2-7
V: TRBV6-5
CDR3: ASRRQGANEQY

J: TRBJ2-3
V: TRBV5-1
CDR3: ASSLSTDTQY

J: TRBJ2-7
V: TRBV11-1
CDR3: ASSFSGGQYEQY

J: TRBJ1-2
V: TRBV6-2/TRBV6-3
CDR3: ASTPAGTGYGYT

J: TRBJ1-1
V: TRBV29-1
CDR3: SVDRHSPEAF

J: TRBJ2-2
V: TRBV7-2
CDR3: ASSSPRQRTGELF

J: TRBJ2-2
V: TRBV5-1
CDR3: ASSVGQGTGELF

J: TRBJ1-2
V: TRBV3-1
CDR3: ASSPLTGTANYGYT

J: TRBJ2-7
V: TRBV12-3/TRBV12-4
CDR3: ASSWDSSYEQY

J: TRBJ2-5
V: TRBV5-1
CDR3: ASSFGTAETQY

J: TRBJ1-6
V: TRBV20-1
CDR3: SARLMRRANSPLH

J: TRBJ1-5
V: TRBV6-5
CDR3: ASSYGGDGQPQH

J: TRBJ2-5
V: TRBV5-4
CDR3: ASSGPQGPQETQY

J: TRBJ1-1
V: TRBV27
CDR3: ASSRRTGNTEAF

J: TRBJ1-2
V: TRBV4-1
CDR3: ASSQDGGRGMTNYGYT

J: TRBJ2-1
V: TRBV6-5
CDR3: ASSYAHGGVDEQF

J: TRBJ1-1
V: TRBV18
CDR3: ASSPPGQGEAF

J: TRBJ2-7
V: TRBV10-1
CDR3: ASSDPGKPYEQY

J: TRBJ2-5
V: TRBV7-7
CDR3: ASSLFAPGTGDGETQY

J: TRBJ1-1
V: TRBV5-5
CDR3: ASSFSDLEGKAF

J: TRBJ1-1
V: TRBV6-5
CDR3: ASSRQMNTEAF